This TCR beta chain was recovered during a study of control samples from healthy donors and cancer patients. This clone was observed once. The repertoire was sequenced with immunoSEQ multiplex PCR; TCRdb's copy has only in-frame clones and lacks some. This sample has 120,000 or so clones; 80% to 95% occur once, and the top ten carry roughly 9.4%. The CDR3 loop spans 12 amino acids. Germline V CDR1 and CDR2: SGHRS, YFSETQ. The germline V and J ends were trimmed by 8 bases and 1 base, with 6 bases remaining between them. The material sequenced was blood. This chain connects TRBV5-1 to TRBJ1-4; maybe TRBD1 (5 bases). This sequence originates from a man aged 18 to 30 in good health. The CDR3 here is CASTGTNEKLFF. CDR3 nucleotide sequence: TGCGCCAGTACAGGAACTAATGAAAAACTGTTTTTT.